The 14 T cell receptor beta chains below were found in one sample sequenced in a study of PD-L1 blockade in urothelial cancer. Time point meaning: pretreatment peripheral blood. The assay was immunoSEQ multiplex PCR, and TCRdb's table has in-frame clones only and misses some. The sample has 70,000 to 85,000 clones; 85% to 90% are singletons. The sequencing here drew on PBMCs, taken around atezolizumab (anti-PD-L1) treatment. These receptors were collected from a man aged 70 or older with urothelial cancer.

This clone was seen only once. The V call is TRBV30, the J call TRBJ1-1; TRBD1 matches at 7 bases. The CDR3 loop spans 16 amino acids. Germline loops: CDR1 GTSNPN, CDR2 SVGIG (reference sequence). J lost 4 bases, V lost 2 bases, and 13 bases had no gene match. CDR3 loop: CAWSPLSLSGGTEAFF. CDR3 DNA: TGTGCCTGGAGTCCCCTCTCGCTTTCAGGGGGCACTGAAGCTTTCTTT.

DNA of the CDR3: TGCGCCAGCAGCCTCAAGCGCTCGAATCAGCCCCAGCATTTT. Protein sequence: CASSLKRSNQPQHF. The V and J genes are TRBV4-1 and TRBJ1-5, with no clear D. Per germline, CDR1 MGHRA and CDR2 YSYEKL. V was clipped by 4 bases and J by 4 bases, with 11 bases between them. This CDR3 comprises 14 residues.

This clone has a single count. This chain joins TRBV6-1 and TRBJ2-2, with no clear D. V was trimmed by 10 bases and J by 4 bases, leaving 16 bases between them. The CDR3 covers 14 residues. Germline lookup yields CDR1 MNHNS and CDR2 SASEGT. The CDR3 nucleotides read TGTGCCAACCGTCCTTCGACTTCCACCGGGGAGCTGTTTTTT. Translated, it gives CANRPSTSTGELFF.

The rearrangement joins TRBV11-3 to TRBJ2-3, with a weak D call TRBD1 (5 bases). CDR3 length: 17 amino acids. Germline V gives CDR1 SGHNT, CDR2 YENEEA. The ends were cut back, 5 bases at V and 2 bases at J, with 20 bases in the middle. CDR3 amino acids: CASSLGVGRGATDTQYF. The CDR3 DNA follows: TGTGCCAGCAGCCTTGGGGTTGGGCGTGGGGCCACAGATACGCAGTATTTT.

The V call is TRBV29-1, the J call TRBJ2-7; 11 bases are shared with TRBD2. Germline V lookup: CDR1 SQVTM, CDR2 ANQGSEA. V lost 4 bases and J lost 2; bases outside the gene matches: 4. CDR3 size: 14 residues. CDR3 nucleotides: TGCAGCGTTGTAGGGACTAGCGGTGCCTACGAGCAGTACTTC. It specifies CSVVGTSGAYEQYF.

The CDR3, as DNA: TGTGCCAGCAGCAGCCTAACTAGCGGGAGACCCAATGAGCAGTTCTTC. Translating it yields CASSSLTSGRPNEQFF. The chain employs TRBV11-2 and TRBJ2-1; TRBD2 agrees at 11 bases. Germline V lookup: CDR1 SGHAT, CDR2 FQNNGV. The CDR3 consists of 16 residues. Germline trimming cut 5 bases from V and 6 bases from J; bases unmatched to any gene: 9.

The chain is built from TRBV9 and TRBJ2-5; D is possibly TRBD1 (5 bases). The CDR3 sequence is 15 residues long. Germline CDR1 is SGDLS and CDR2 is YYNGEE. The V gene lost 0 bases and the J gene lost 1 base, with 10 bases spanning the gap. The CDR3 region is CASSVAQGGQETQYF. As DNA, the CDR3 is TGTGCCAGCAGCGTAGCTCAGGGCGGCCAAGAGACCCAGTACTTC.

The genes are TRBV11-2 and TRBJ2-5; TRBD2 aligns across 8 bases. Germline V gene lookup returns CDR1 SGHAT and CDR2 FQNNGV. CDR3 length: 15 amino acids. Trimming removed 6 bases from V and 3 bases from J; junction bases left unmatched: 9. The CDR3 DNA reads TGTGCCAGCAGTTTTACTAGCGGTACAGAAGAGACCCAGTACTTC. This gives the protein CASSFTSGTEETQYF.

The V gene is TRBV9, the J gene TRBJ2-7, with a weak D call TRBD1 (6 bases). CDR1 and CDR2 (germline): SGDLS, YYNGEE. This CDR3 is 14 amino acids long. V lost 3 bases and J lost 0, with 10 bases in between. CDR3 sequence (DNA): TGTGCCAGCAGCGCTACAGGGAGCTCCTACGAGCAGTACTTC. It is translated as CASSATGSSYEQYF. Full variable domain (outside the CDR3, taken from reference TRBV9 and TRBJ2-7): DSGVTQTPKHLITATGQRVTLRCSPRSGDLSVYWYQQSLDQGLQFLIQYYNGEERAKGNILERFSAQQFPDLHSELNLSSLELGDSALYFCASSATGSSYEQYFGPGTRLTVT.

This clone is a singleton in its sample. This chain joins TRBV11-2 and TRBJ1-5; D perhaps matches TRBD1 (5 bases). V lost 0 bases to trimming and J lost 7 bases, with 10 bases between them. Germline V gene data show CDR1 as SGHAT and CDR2 as FQNNGV. The CDR3 is 14 amino acids. The CDR3 region is CASSLDRVGQPQHF. The CDR3 DNA follows: TGTGCCAGCAGCTTAGACAGGGTGGGGCAGCCCCAGCATTTT. The whole variable domain, filled in from reference TRBV11-2 and TRBJ1-5, reads EAGVAQSPRYKIIEKRQSVAFWCNPISGHATLYWYQQILGQGPKLLIQFQNNGVVDDSQLPKDRFSAERLKGVDSTLKIQPAKLEDSAVYLCASSLDRVGQPQHFGDGTRLSIL.

This clone is termed medium-sized (0.01 to 0.1%). The V gene is TRBV27, the J gene TRBJ2-3, with 9 positions matching TRBD2. The CDR3 runs 14 residues. CDR1 and CDR2 (germline): MNHEY, SMNVEV (reference sequence). The CDR3 loop reads CLSGASGGTDTQYF. The CDR3 DNA is TGTTTGAGCGGGGCTAGCGGGGGCACAGATACGCAGTATTTT.

The chain carries TRBV10-3 and TRBJ2-3, with D possibly matching TRBD2 (6 bases). Deletions cut 6 bases from V and 4 bases from J, with 17 bases between. In germline, CDR1 is ENHRY, CDR2 SYGVKD. The CDR3 contains 15 residues. The chain's CDR3 is CAISRDSGVPDTQYF. The CDR3 coding sequence is TGTGCCATCAGCCGGGACTCCGGGGTCCCAGATACGCAGTATTTT.

V gene TRBV9 combines with J gene TRBJ2-7; 7 bases line up with TRBD2. The germline gives CDR1 SGDLS, CDR2 YYNGEE. Trimming at V came to 0 bases and at J to 2 bases, leaving 5 bases not matched to a gene. The CDR3 totals 15 residues. CDR3 in amino acids: CASSVGGGSPYEQYF. The CDR3, as DNA: TGTGCCAGCAGCGTAGGTGGCGGGAGTCCCTACGAGCAGTACTTC.

The chain carries TRBV12-5 and TRBJ2-2, with 11 bases aligning to TRBD2. Germline-derived CDR1 and CDR2 are LGHNT and FRNRAP. This CDR3 is built from 17 residues. The V segment lost 4 bases and the J segment 6 bases; nucleotides outside the gene matches: 10. CDR3 DNA sequence: TGTGCTAGTGGTTCCAACCCTAGCGGGAGGAGTCCCGGGGAGCTGTTTTTT. Protein: CASGSNPSGRSPGELFF. The complete variable domain, with remaining parts taken from reference TRBV12-5 and TRBJ2-2, reads DARVTQTPRHKVTEMGQEVTMRCQPILGHNTVFWYRQTMMQGLELLAYFRNRAPLDDSGMPKDRFSAEMPDATLATLKIQPSEPRDSAVYFCASGSNPSGRSPGELFFGEGSRLTVL.